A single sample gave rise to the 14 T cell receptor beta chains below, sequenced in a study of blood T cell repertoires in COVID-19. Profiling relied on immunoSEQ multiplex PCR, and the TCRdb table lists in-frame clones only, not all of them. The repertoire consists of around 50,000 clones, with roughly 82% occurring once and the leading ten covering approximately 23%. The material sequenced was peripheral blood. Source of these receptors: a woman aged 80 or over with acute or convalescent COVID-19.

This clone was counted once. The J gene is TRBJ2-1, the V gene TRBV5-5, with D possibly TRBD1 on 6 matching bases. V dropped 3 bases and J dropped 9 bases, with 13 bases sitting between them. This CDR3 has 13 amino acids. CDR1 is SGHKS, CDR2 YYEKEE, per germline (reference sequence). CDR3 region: CASSYRDRGEQFF. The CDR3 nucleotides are TGTGCCAGCAGCTACAGGGATAGGGGTGAGCAGTTCTTC.

CDR3 sequence: CASSSSGQGNQPQHF. The CDR3 DNA follows: TGTGCCAGCAGTTCCTCGGGACAGGGAAATCAGCCCCAGCATTTT. This rearrangement joins TRBV6-5 to TRBJ1-5; 9 bases line up with TRBD1. Per the germline V gene, CDR1 is MNHEY and CDR2 is SVGAGI. This CDR3 is built from 15 residues. V dropped 4 bases and J dropped 4; count of bases not matched to a gene: 5.

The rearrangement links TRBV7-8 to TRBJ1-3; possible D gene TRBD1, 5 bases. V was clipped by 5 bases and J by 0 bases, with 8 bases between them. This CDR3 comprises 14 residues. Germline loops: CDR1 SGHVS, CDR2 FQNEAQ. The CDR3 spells CASSPGISGNTIYF. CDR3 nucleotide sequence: TGTGCCAGCAGCCCAGGGATCTCTGGAAACACCATATATTTT.

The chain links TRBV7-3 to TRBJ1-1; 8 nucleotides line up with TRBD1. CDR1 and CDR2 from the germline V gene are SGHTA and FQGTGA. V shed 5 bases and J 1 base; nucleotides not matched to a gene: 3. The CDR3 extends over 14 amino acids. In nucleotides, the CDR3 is TGTGCCAGCAGCGCGACAGGGGAGAACACTGAAGCTTTCTTT. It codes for CASSATGENTEAFF. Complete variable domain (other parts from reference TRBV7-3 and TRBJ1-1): GAGVSQTPSNKVTEKGKYVELRCDPISGHTALYWYRQSLGQGPEFLIYFQGTGAADDSGLPNDRFFAVRPEGSVSTLKIQRTERGDSAVYLCASSATGENTEAFFGQGTRLTVV.

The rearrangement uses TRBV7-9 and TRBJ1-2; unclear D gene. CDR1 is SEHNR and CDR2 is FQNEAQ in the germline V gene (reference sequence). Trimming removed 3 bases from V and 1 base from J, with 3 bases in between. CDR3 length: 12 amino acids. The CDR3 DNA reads TGTGCCAGCAGCTTCCTTAACTATGGCTACACCTTC. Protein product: CASSFLNYGYTF.

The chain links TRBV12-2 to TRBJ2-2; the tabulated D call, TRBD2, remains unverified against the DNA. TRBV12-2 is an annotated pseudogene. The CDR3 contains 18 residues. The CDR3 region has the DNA TGTGCAAGTCGCTCCATCGCCGGGACTAGCGGGAACACCGGGGAGCTGTTTTTT. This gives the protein CASRSIAGTSGNTGELFF.

The DNA of the CDR3 is TGTGCCAGCAGCTCGACAGGGGGCCGTGAAAAACTGTTTTTT. It translates to CASSSTGGREKLFF. The V gene is TRBV11-3, the J gene TRBJ1-4; 10 nucleotides agree with TRBD1. With 4 bases clipped from V and 7 bases from J, the junction kept 3 bases outside the gene matches. Germline values: CDR1 SGHNT, CDR2 YENEEA. This CDR3 comprises 14 residues.

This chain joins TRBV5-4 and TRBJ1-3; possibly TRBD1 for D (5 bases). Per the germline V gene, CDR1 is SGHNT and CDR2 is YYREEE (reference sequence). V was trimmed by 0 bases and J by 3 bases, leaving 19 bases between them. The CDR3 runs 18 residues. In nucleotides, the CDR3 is TGTGCCAGCAGCTTGGCCGGGGGTCCAACCGGAGTTGGAAACACCATATATTTT. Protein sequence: CASSLAGGPTGVGNTIYF.

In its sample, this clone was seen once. The CDR3 DNA follows: TGTGCCAGCAGTACGGGACAGAGGGGAAATGAGCAGTTCTTC. Protein product: CASSTGQRGNEQFF. The gene calls are TRBV2 and TRBJ2-1; 7 bases align to TRBD1. This CDR3 contains 14 residues. V gave up 5 bases and J gave up 7 bases; unmatched junction bases: 8. The germline CDR1 and CDR2 sequences are SNHLY and FYNNEI.

The CDR3 spells CASSLGADSIGYTF. In nucleotides, the CDR3 is TGTGCCAGCAGTTTGGGGGCAGACTCGATAGGCTACACCTTC. The chain employs TRBV28 and TRBJ1-2, with D perhaps matching TRBD1 (6 bases). The CDR3 runs to 14 residues. Trimming shortened V by 3 bases and J by 8 bases, and 16 bases separated the two germline ends. Germline V lookup: CDR1 MDHEN, CDR2 SYDVKM.

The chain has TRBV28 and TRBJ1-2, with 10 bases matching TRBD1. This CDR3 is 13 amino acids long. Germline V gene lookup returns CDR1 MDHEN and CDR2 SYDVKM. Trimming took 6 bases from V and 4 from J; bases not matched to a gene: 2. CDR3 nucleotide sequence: TGTGCCAGCAGGGGACAGGGGTTCTATGGCTACACCTTC. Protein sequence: CASRGQGFYGYTF.

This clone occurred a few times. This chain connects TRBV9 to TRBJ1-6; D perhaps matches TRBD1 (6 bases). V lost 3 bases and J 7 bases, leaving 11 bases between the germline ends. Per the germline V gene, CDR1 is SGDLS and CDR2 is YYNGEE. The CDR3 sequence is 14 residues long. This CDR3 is CASSAGTNNSPLHF. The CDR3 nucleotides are TGTGCCAGCAGCGCTGGGACAAACAATTCACCCCTCCACTTT.

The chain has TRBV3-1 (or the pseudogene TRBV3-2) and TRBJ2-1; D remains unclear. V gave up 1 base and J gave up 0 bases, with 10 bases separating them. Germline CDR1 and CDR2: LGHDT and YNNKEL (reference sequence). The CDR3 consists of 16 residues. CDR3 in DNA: TGTGCCAGCAGCCAAGGGGCGCTTAGCTCCTACAATGAGCAGTTCTTC. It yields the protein CASSQGALSSYNEQFF.

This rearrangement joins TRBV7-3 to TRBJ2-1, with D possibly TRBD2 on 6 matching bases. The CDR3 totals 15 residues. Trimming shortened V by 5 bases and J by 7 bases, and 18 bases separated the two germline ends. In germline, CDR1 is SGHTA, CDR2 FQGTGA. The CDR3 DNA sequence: TGTGCCAGCAGCCCCGGGACCGGGGGTGGGAATGAGCAGTTCTTC. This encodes CASSPGTGGGNEQFF.